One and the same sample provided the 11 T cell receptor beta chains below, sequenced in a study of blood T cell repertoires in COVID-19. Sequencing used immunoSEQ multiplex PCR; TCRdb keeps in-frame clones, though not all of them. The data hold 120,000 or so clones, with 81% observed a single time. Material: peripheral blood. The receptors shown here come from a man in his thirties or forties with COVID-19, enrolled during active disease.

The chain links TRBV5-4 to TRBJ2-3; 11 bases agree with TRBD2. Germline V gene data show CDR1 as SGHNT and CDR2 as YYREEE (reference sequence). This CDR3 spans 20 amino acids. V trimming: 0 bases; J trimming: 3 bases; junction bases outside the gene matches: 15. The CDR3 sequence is CASSLAVNSGGALGTDTQYF. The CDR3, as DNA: TGTGCCAGCAGCTTGGCAGTTAATAGCGGGGGGGCTCTTGGGACAGATACGCAGTATTTT.

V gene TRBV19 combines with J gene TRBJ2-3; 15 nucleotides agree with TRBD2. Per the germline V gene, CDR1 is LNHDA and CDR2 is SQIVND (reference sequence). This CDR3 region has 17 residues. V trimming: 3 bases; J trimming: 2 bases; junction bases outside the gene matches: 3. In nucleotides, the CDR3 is TGTGCCAGTAGTATTGGGACTAGCGGGAGGTTCACAGATACGCAGTATTTT. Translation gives CASSIGTSGRFTDTQYF.

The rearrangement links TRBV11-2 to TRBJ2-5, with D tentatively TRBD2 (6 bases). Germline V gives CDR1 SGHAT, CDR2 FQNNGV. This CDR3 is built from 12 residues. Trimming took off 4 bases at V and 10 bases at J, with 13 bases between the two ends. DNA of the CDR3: TGTGCCAGCAGCTCCGGGAGTCCCCTCCAGTACTTC. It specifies CASSSGSPLQYF.

CDR3 sequence (DNA): TGTGCCAGCAGCTTACGGACTGGCACCTACAATGAGCAGTTCTTC. Protein: CASSLRTGTYNEQFF. The chain uses TRBV7-2 and TRBJ2-1; TRBD2 is a possible D gene (5 bases). Per germline, CDR1 SGHTA and CDR2 FQGNSA. Deletions cut 2 bases from V and 2 bases from J, with 10 bases between. The CDR3 totals 15 residues.

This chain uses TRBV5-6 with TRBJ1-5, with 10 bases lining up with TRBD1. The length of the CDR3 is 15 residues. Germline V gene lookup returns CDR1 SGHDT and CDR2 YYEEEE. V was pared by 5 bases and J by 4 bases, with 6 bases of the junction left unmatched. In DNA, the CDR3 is TGTGCCAGCAGTCCCGGACAGGGGGTAAATCAGCCCCAGCATTTT. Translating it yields CASSPGQGVNQPQHF.

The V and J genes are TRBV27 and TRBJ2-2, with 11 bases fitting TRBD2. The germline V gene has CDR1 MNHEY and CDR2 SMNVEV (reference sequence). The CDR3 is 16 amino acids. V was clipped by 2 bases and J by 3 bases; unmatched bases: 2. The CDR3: CASSLTTSGDTGELFF. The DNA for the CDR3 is TGTGCCAGCAGTTTAACGACTAGCGGGGACACCGGGGAGCTGTTTTTT.

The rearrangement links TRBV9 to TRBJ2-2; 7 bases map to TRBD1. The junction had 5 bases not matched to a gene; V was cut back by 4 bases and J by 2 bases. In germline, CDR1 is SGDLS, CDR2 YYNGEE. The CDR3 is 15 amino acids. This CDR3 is CASSYGTVNTGELFF. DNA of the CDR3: TGTGCCAGCAGCTATGGGACAGTCAACACCGGGGAGCTGTTTTTT.

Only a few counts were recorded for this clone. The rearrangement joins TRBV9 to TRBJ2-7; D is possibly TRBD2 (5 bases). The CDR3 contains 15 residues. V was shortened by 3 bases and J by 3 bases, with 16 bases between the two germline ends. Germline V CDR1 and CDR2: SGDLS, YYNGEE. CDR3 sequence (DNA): TGTGCCAGCAGCGCCGCCCCGGGGAATATCTACGAGCAGTACTTC. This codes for CASSAAPGNIYEQYF.

The CDR3 nucleotides read TGCGCCAGCAGCCAACGCCGGGACACGGGAACGTCTGGGGCCAACGTCCTGACTTTC. It is translated as CASSQRRDTGTSGANVLTF. The gene calls are TRBV4-1 and TRBJ2-6; D might be TRBD1 (6 bases). The germline gives CDR1 MGHRA, CDR2 YSYEKL. The V gene lost 2 bases and the J gene lost 1 base, with 18 bases spanning the gap. The CDR3 is 19 amino acids.

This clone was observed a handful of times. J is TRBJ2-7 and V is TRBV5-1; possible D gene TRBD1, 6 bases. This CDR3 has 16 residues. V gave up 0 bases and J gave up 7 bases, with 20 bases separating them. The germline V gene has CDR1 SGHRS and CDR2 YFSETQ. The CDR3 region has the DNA TGCGCCAGCAGCTTGGGCGTGAGAGCAGGGGAAGGGGAGCAGTACTTC. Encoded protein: CASSLGVRAGEGEQYF.

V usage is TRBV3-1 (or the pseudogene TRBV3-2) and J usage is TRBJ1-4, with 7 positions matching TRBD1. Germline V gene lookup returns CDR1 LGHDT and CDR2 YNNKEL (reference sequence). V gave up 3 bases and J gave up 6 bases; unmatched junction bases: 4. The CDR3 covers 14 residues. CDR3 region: CASSHRTGYEKLFF. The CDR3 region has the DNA TGTGCCAGCAGCCACAGGACAGGATATGAAAAACTGTTTTTT.